This TCR beta chain was captured in a study of blood T cell repertoires in COVID-19. In the study overall: Samples came from the United States, Italy and Spain, spanning acute and convalescent COVID-19. PBMCs, B-cell-depleted T cells, or T cells were the source of the cDNA or gDNA that made up the material.

The CDR3 is made up of 14 amino acids. The germline gives CDR1 LGHDT, CDR2 YNNKEL (reference sequence). V lost 4 bases, J lost 4 bases, and 11 bases lay in between. This clone was detected only once. Repertoires were generated with immunoSEQ multiplex PCR, while TCRdb's copy carries only in-frame clones and drops some. The table records about 94,000 clones, roughly 86% of them present only once. Input material: peripheral blood. The clonotype originates from a human donor with acute or convalescent COVID-19. The donor label of this sample is uncertain. The genes are TRBV3-1 (or the pseudogene TRBV3-2) and TRBJ1-3; D not certain. The CDR3 spells CASSLDMGGNTIYF. For the CDR3, the DNA is TGTGCCAGCAGCCTAGACATGGGCGGAAACACCATATATTTT.